This T cell receptor beta chain stems from a study of cytomegalovirus exposure and HLA in healthy donors. PCR amplification relied on 60 Vbeta primers (plus 13 Jbeta primers). Here immunoSEQ multiplex PCR was the method, and the copy in TCRdb shows in-frame clones only, minus some. The data show 75,000 to 95,000 clones, with over 65% seen just once and around 4.3% held by the top ten. The CDR3 totals 13 residues. Germline values: CDR1 LNHNV, CDR2 YYDKDF (reference sequence). To note about this clone: A junction end diverges from the germline sequence, so it may reflect a read error.

This clonotype was obtained from a woman aged 40 to 55 in good health and CMV-seropositive. The sequenced material came from PBMCs. This chain joins TRBV15 and TRBJ2-1, with 12 positions matching TRBD1. CDR3 amino acids: CATYSGTGGAPVF. CDR3 DNA: TGTGCCACGTACTCCGGGACAGGGGGCGCGCCCGTCTTC.